This T cell receptor beta chain was sequenced for a study of OX40 agonist ivuxolimab in advanced cancers. The method was immunoSEQ multiplex PCR; TCRdb's version includes in-frame clones alone and lacks a portion of them. The sample has 60,000 to 85,000 clones; about 90% are singletons. There are 16 residues in the CDR3. The germline V gene encodes CDR1 MNHEY and CDR2 SVGAGI. Trimming took 1 base from V and 5 from J, leaving 15 bases between them. The source of this sequence is an adult with an advanced solid tumor such as melanoma, head and neck, liver or kidney cancer. The chain joins TRBV6-5 to TRBJ2-1; D remains unclear. The specimen was CD4+ or CD8+ T cells sorted from blood, collected in a trial of the OX40 agonist ivuxolimab. CDR3 protein: CASSYFTNAPHNEQFF. The CDR3 DNA reads as TGTGCCAGCAGTTACTTTACTAACGCTCCTCACAATGAGCAGTTCTTC.